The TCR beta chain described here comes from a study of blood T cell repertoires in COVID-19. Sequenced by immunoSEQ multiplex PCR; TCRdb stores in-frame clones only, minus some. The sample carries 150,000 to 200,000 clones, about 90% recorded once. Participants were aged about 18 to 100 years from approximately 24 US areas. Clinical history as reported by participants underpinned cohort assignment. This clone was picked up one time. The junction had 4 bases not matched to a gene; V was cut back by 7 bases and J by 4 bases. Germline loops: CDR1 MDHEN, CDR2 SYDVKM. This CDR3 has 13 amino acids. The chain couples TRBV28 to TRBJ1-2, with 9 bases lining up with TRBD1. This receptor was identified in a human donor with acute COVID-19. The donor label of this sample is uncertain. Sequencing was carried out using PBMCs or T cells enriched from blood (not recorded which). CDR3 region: CASIPQGAYGYTF. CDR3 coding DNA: TGTGCCAGCATCCCACAGGGGGCCTATGGCTACACCTTC.